The T cell receptor (beta chain) described here comes from a study of blood T cell repertoires in COVID-19. Overall study: The study drew acute and convalescent COVID-19 samples from the United States, Italy and Spain. From T cells, B-cell-depleted T cells, or PBMCs came the material, which was cDNA or gDNA.

In the authors' workflow: Amplification of reference gene primers was used by the study to estimate nucleated cell counts. Assay used: immunoSEQ multiplex PCR; TCRdb lists only in-frame clones, some missing. For V, J and clone size, that table is used; D and trimming come from the DNA. The top ten clones hold 3.5% to 5% of a sample with 120,000 or so clones, roughly 85% of them seen once. The CDR3 length is 15 residues. The V gene's germline CDR1 is LNHDA and CDR2 SQIVND (reference sequence). V was pared by 1 base and J by 7 bases, with 4 bases of the junction left unmatched. Specimen: peripheral blood. The receptor was isolated from a man aged 35-49 years with acute or convalescent COVID-19. The V call is TRBV19, the J call TRBJ1-5; TRBD1 matches at 10 bases. This CDR3 is CASSIARDRGQPQHF. Here the CDR3 DNA reads TGTGCCAGTAGTATAGCCCGGGACAGGGGACAGCCCCAGCATTTT.